This T cell receptor beta chain was identified in a study of T cell responses to AZD1222 COVID-19 vaccine. Points on this clone: Antigen unknown.

This table comes from immunoSEQ multiplex PCR, and its TCRdb copy is limited to in-frame clones, with some not included. In the table there are about 87,000 clones, around 87% of which are singletons. The germline CDR1 and CDR2 sequences are SGHKS and YYEKEE (reference sequence). Germline trimming cut 3 bases from V and 0 bases from J; bases unmatched to any gene: 5. The length of the CDR3 is 17 residues. Study-wide results and caveats: Spike-specific TCR repertoires showed rising breadth and depth after two AZD1222 doses.

The sequence derives from an adult in good health. This specimen was peripheral blood, taken on day 0 of AZD1222 vaccination. This chain uses TRBV5-5 with TRBJ1-3; 11 nucleotides agree with TRBD1. This CDR3 is CASSSPGQGGSGNTIYF. CDR3 bases: TGTGCCAGCAGCTCACCGGGACAGGGGGGCTCTGGAAACACCATATATTTT.